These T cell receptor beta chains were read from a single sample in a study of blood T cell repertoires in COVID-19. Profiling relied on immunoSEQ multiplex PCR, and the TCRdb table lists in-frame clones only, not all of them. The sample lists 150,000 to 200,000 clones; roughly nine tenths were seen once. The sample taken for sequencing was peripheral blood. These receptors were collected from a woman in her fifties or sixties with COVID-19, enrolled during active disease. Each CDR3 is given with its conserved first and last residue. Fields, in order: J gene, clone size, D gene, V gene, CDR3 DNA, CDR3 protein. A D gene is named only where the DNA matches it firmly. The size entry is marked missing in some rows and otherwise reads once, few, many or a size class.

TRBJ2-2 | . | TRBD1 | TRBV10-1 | TGCGCCAGCAGCGCCCAGGGGGCCGGGGAGCTGTTTTTT | CASSAQGAGELFF
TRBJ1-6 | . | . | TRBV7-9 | TGTGCCAGCAGCTTCCAGGGCCCTAATTCACCCCTCCACTTT | CASSFQGPNSPLHF
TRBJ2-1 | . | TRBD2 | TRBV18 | TGTGCCAGCTCACCACGAATTAGCGGGGACCACAATGAGCAGTTCTTC | CASSPRISGDHNEQFF
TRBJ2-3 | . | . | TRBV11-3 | TGTGCCAGCAGCTTGGCCGCAGGGGTGGCAGATACGCAGTATTTT | CASSLAAGVADTQYF
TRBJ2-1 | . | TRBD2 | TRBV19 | TGTGCCAGTAGTGGGGGACTAGCCCCTCTCAATGAGCAGTTCTTC | CASSGGLAPLNEQFF
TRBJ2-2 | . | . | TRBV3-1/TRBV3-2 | TGTGCCAGCAGCTCTACTTCCAGGAACGGGGAGCTGTTTTTT | CASSSTSRNGELFF
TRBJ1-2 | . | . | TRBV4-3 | TGCGCCAGCAGCCAAGTCAGGGATTGGGACTATGGCTACACCTTC | CASSQVRDWDYGYTF
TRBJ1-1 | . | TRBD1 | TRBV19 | TGTGCCAGTACCCAAACCGGACAGGGGAACACTGAAGCTTTCTTT | CASTQTGQGNTEAFF
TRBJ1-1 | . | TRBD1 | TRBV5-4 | TGTGCCAGCAGCTTGGGTCTTGGGACAGGCGAGAACACTGAAGCTTTCTTT | CASSLGLGTGENTEAFF
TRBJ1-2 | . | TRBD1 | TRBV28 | TGTGCCAGCACTCTCCCAGGGACAGGGGGAGGCTACACCTTC | CASTLPGTGGGYTF
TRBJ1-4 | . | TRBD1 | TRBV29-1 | TGCAGCGTGGCCGGACAGGGTGGTGAAAAACTGTTTTTT | CSVAGQGGEKLFF
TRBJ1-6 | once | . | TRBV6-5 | TGTGCCAGCAGTCAAAGACAGAGAAGAAATTCACCCCTCCACTTT | CASSQRQRRNSPLHF
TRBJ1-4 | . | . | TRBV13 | TGTGCCAGCACCCTTGGAGGAGCCTTGAGTGAAAAACTGTTTTTT | CASTLGGALSEKLFF
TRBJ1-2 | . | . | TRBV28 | TGTGCCAGCAGTCCGGGAGGGGCGAACTATGGCTACACCTTC | CASSPGGANYGYTF
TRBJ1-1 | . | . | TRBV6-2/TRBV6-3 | TGTGCCAGCAGTTACTCGTTCCCCGAGGGAGGGACTGAAGCTTTCTTT | CASSYSFPEGGTEAFF
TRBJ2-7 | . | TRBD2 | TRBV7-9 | TGTGCCAGCAGCCGGACTAGCGGGAGGGCCTACGAGCAGTACTTC | CASSRTSGRAYEQYF
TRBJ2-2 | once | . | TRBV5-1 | TGCGCCAGCAGCTTGGCCCTAGGCGGGGAGCTGTTTTTT | CASSLALGGELFF
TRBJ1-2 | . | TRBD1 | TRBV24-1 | TGTGCCACCAGTGATGAAAAGAGACAGGGGGCTTACGGCTACACCTTC | CATSDEKRQGAYGYTF
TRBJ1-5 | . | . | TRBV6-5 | TGTGCCAGCAGTTATGGGAGGGGCGTCAATCAGCCCCAGCATTTT | CASSYGRGVNQPQHF
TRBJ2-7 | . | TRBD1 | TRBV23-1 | TGCGCCAGCAGCCGGGACAGCAATCACCCCTACGAGCAGTACTTC | CASSRDSNHPYEQYF
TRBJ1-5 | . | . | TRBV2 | TGTGCCAGCAGTGACAGTCAGCCCCAGCATTTT | CASSDSQPQHF
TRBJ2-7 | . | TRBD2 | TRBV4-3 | TGCGCCAGCAGCCTCGTGGTAGCGGGAGGTCAATCCTACGAGCAGTACTTC | CASSLVVAGGQSYEQYF
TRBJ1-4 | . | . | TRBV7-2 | TGTGCCAGCAGCTTGGATACAGGGCGAACTAATGAAAAACTGTTTTTT | CASSLDTGRTNEKLFF
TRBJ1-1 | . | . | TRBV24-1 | TGTGCCACCAGTGATTTCCGCACTGACAGGGAAGCTTTCTTT | CATSDFRTDREAFF
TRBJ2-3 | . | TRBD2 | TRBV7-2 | TGTGCCAGCAGCTTTTTAGCGGGAGGGAGCACAGATACGCAGTATTTT | CASSFLAGGSTDTQYF
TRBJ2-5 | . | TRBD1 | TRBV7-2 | TGTGCCAGCAGCTCCGCACAGGGGGCGCTGGGCGCCCTGGGAGAGACCCAGTACTTC | CASSSAQGALGALGETQYF
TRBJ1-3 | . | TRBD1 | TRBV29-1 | TGCAGCGTGGGGGACAGCTCTGGAAACACCATATATTTT | CSVGDSSGNTIYF
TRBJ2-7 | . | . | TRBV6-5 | TGTGCCAGCACCCTGTCAGGGTCAGTCTACGAGCAGTACTTC | CASTLSGSVYEQYF
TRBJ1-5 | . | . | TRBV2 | TGTGCCAGCACCTCCAGGCGCTCTTATAGCAATCAGCCCCAGCATTTT | CASTSRRSYSNQPQHF
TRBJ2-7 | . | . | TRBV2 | TGTGCCAGCACACCGGGACACTCCGTCGACGAGCAGTACTTC | CASTPGHSVDEQYF
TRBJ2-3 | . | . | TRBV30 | TGTGCCTGGAGTGTATCGGCGGGTGCGACAGATACGCAGTATTTT | CAWSVSAGATDTQYF
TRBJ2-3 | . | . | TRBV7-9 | TGTGCCAGCAGCTCACCTACTACGCAGTATTTT | CASSSPTTQYF
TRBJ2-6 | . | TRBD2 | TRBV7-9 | TGTGCCAGCAGCACTAGTCGGGGAGGGCGGAGCTCTGGGGCCAACGTCCTGACTTTC | CASSTSRGGRSSGANVLTF
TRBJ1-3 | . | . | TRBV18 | TGTGCCAGCTCACCAGCACCCAGGCTGGCCTCTGGAAACACCATATATTTT | CASSPAPRLASGNTIYF
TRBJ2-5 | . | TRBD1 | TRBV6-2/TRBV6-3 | TGTGCCAGCAGTAGTCCAATGGTACCGCTTGGGCAGGGGGCGCGAGAGACCCAGTACTTC | CASSSPMVPLGQGARETQYF
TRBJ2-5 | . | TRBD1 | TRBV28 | TGTGCCAGCAGTCCCCTCTACCGGACAGGGTACCAAGAGACCCAGTACTTC | CASSPLYRTGYQETQYF
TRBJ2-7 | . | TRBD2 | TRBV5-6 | TGTGCCAGCAGCTTGGGGGAGGGCAGGGCCTACGAGCAGTACTTC | CASSLGEGRAYEQYF
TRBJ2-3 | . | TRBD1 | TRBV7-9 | TGTGCCAGCAGCTTACGATTAGGGACAGGGGGTACAGATACGCAGTATTTT | CASSLRLGTGGTDTQYF
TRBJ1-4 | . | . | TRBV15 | TGTGCCACAGGACAGACGAATGAAAAACTGTTTTTT | CATGQTNEKLFF
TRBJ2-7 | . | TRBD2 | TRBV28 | TGTGCCAGCAGTTCCCCTGCGGGGGTAGGCTCCTACGAGCAGTACTTC | CASSSPAGVGSYEQYF
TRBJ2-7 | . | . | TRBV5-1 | TGCGCCAGCAGGGCCGGACTGGTATACTACGAGCAGTACTTC | CASRAGLVYYEQYF
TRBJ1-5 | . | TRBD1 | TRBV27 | TGTGCCAGCCGGACAGGGGAAGGTCAGCCCCAGCATTTT | CASRTGEGQPQHF
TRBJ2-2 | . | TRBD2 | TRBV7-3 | TGTGCCAGCAGCCAGACCTCGGGGGGCGGGGAGCTGTTTTTT | CASSQTSGGGELFF
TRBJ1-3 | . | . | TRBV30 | TGTGCCTGGAGTACAGCGCCAGGGCCCGGAAACACCATATATTTT | CAWSTAPGPGNTIYF
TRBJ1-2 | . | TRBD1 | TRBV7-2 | TGTGCCAGCAGCTCCTCGCCGACAGGGCCCTATGGCTACACCTTC | CASSSSPTGPYGYTF
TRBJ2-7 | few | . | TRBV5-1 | TGCGCCAGCAGCTTCAGGGCCACCTACGAGCAGTACTTC | CASSFRATYEQYF
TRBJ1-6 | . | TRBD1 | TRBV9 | TGTGCCAGCAGCCCACCGGGACAGGGGGCTAGGCCCCTCCACTTT | CASSPPGQGARPLHF
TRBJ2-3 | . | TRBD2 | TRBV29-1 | TGCAGCGCCCTCGCGGGGGTCGGCACAGATACGCAGTATTTT | CSALAGVGTDTQYF
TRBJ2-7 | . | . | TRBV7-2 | TGTGCCAGCAGCTTAGCAGCGAGCTCCTACGAGCAGTACTTC | CASSLAASSYEQYF